The following is a T cell receptor beta chain sequence with its context. Its specific antigen is unknown. No much larger clonotype is one base removed from it; base qualities were not supplied. The germline V gene gives CDR1 as LGHNA and CDR2 as YNFKEQ. The CDR3 measures 15 amino acids from cysteine to phenylalanine. Left in the record is the CDR3 DNA by itself, 45 bases read in frame from the first base. Relative to germline, V is missing 5 bases and J is missing 7 bases, with 10 bases of the junction outside any gene match. The CDR3 regions of human TCRbeta chains were analyzed by immunosequencing. For the original study's pipeline: TCRs in the repertoires were matched against a reference library of SARS-CoV-2-specific TCRs that had been generated with the MIRA antigen-specificity platform. Breadth was defined as the fraction of unique TCRs that were SARS-CoV-2-associated, and depth was defined as the fraction of total T cells that were SARS-CoV-2-associated. Each spike-specific TCR was assigned to its reactive spike region and to a CD4 or CD8 class using the MIRA data. Log10-transformed breadth and depth values were compared by one-way ANOVA with Sidak's multiple comparisons tests. TCRdb carries this immuneACCESS record with in-frame sequences only. Its versions omit some clonotypes, under half of them owing to an unresolved V gene in the studies checked, with the rest unexplained. That table furnishes V, J and clone size, whereas the DNA furnished D and trimming. In all, the sample holds around 110,000 clones, and 85% to 95% of those were seen once. In total, the top ten clones hold 2.5% to 3% of the sample.

The source of the sample is a study of T cell responses to AZD1222 COVID-19 vaccine (dated by TCRdb to about 2021). As for the study more broadly: AZD1222 recipients given second doses at about 4 weeks or at about 12 weeks were pooled, since spike-specific TCR depth and breadth were not found to differ between the two schedules. Enrollment into the trials was organized by age into subgroups of 18-55, 56-69 and 70-plus years, and those subgroups contained roughly 140, 27 and 60 TCR-sequenced participants, respectively. A total of around 240 trial participants underwent TCR sequencing, of whom some 200 had received two doses of AZD1222 and approximately 26 had received two doses of the MenACWY control vaccine. What the work shows at the level of the full study, not this receptor alone: Spike-specific TCR breadth and depth rose significantly after two AZD1222 doses compared with day 0 and with MenACWY recipients. Conclusions about previously exposed vaccinees are limited, since just six AZD1222 recipients were seropositive for SARS-CoV-2 at baseline. Because no day 14 peak-response samples were available, repertoires were characterized only after the peak T cell response. The whole spike protein was spanned by vaccine-associated CD4 TCRs, and dominant responses were seen in regions 160-218 and 743-854. Participants were mostly white British and included more females than males, and it was suggested by the authors that clonal diversity may have been underestimated. In the small 56-69-year group, the increase in depth fell short of significance, most likely because of low power. Reportedly, almost half of the unique spike-specific TCRs recognized epitopes lying outside the regions that are mutated in the B.1.351 and B.1.1.7 variants.

The time point label for this specimen denotes: baseline before first vaccination. Vaccinee samples were obtained from the UK trials COV001 and COV002, which included a single-blind randomized controlled phase 2/3 trial of AZD1222 (ChAdOx1 nCoV-19) in healthy adults. For TCRbeta chain sequencing, PBMC samples were collected from trial participants at day 0 and at day 28 after the second dose. The chain was built from TRBV4-2 and TRBJ2-7; 11 nucleotides in the junction match TRBD2. This receptor was taken from an adult in good health. Sequenced material: peripheral blood, taken on day 0 of AZD1222 vaccination. The sequence in DNA is TGTGCCAGCAGCAGAGAACTAGCGGGAGACCGGGAGCAGTACTTC. The translation is CASSRELAGDREQYF.